What follows are 16 T cell receptor beta chains derived from one specimen sequenced in a study of CD8 T cells in ankylosing spondylitis. TCRdb reprocessed the 5' RACE reads via MiXCR and lists one record per CDR3 protein. The sample holds about 180,000 distinct CDR3 sequences, 9.5% to 10% seen once. The sequenced sample was blood, either unsorted or a sorted T cell fraction (not recorded which). The receptors were sampled from a female donor with ankylosing spondylitis or in good health (not recorded which).

This clonotype was counted ten times or more. V usage is TRBV27 and J usage is TRBJ1-1; TRBD1 is a possible D gene (6 bases). Trimming stripped 6 bases from V and 3 bases from J, with 14 bases between. Germline CDR1 MNHEY, CDR2 SMNVEV (reference sequence). The CDR3 is made up of 14 amino acids. The CDR3 loop is CASSLTGLDTEAFF. As DNA, the CDR3 is TGTGCCAGCAGCCTAACAGGGTTAGACACTGAAGCTTTCTTT.

This chain links TRBV5-1 with TRBJ2-1; TRBD2 aligns across 7 bases. This CDR3 comprises 13 residues. Germline trimming cut 8 bases from V and 5 bases from J; bases unmatched to any gene: 7. Germline V gene data show CDR1 as SGHRS and CDR2 as YFSETQ. The CDR3 sequence: CASYAGTNNEQFF. The CDR3 nucleotides read TGCGCCAGTTATGCCGGGACTAACAATGAGCAGTTCTTC.

This clonotype has ten or more counts. The chain joins TRBV11-2 to TRBJ2-5; D not certain. V lost 0 bases to trimming and J lost 5 bases, with 13 bases between them. This CDR3 contains 15 residues. The germline CDR1 and CDR2 sequences are SGHAT and FQNNGV. The DNA of the CDR3 is TGTGCCAGCAGCTTAGAGGGTGACAACTTGGAGACCCAGTACTTC. This translates into CASSLEGDNLETQYF.

About this clonotype: Lacking the conserved final phenylalanine or tryptophan, this CDR3 likely reflects a read error. The DNA for the CDR3 is TGTGCCAGCAGTGGCACCAAAAACATTCAGTACTAC. Amino acid sequence: CASSGTKNIQYY. The chain is built from TRBV2 and TRBJ2-4, with D uncertain. Germline V gives CDR1 SNHLY, CDR2 FYNNEI. V was pared by 4 bases and J by 2 bases, with 3 bases between. This CDR3 contains 12 residues.

This clonotype appeared a few times. The chain employs TRBV12-3 or TRBV12-4 and TRBJ2-3; TRBD2 aligns across 8 bases. With V trimmed by 3 bases and J by 9 bases, 8 bases remained unmatched. The CDR3 is 14 amino acids. CDR3 amino acids: CASSLRTSRLTQYF. CDR3 nucleotides: TGTGCCAGCAGTTTGAGGACTAGCCGATTAACGCAGTATTTT.

This clonotype was recorded a few times. The gene calls are TRBV4-2 and TRBJ1-2, with D perhaps TRBD1 (5 bases). V lost 0 bases to trimming and J lost 6 bases, with 23 bases between them. Germline V gene data show CDR1 as LGHNA and CDR2 as YNFKEQ. This CDR3 comprises 18 residues. The CDR3, as DNA: TGTGCCAGCAGCCAAGAACAGGACTGGGAATGGGGGGTGGATGGCTACACCTTC. This codes for CASSQEQDWEWGVDGYTF.

This clonotype occurred many times. J is TRBJ2-7 and V is TRBV20-1; TRBD2 agrees at 7 bases. CDR3 length equals 13 residues. The ends lost 4 bases at V and 2 bases at J; junction bases unmatched: 5. CDR1 and CDR2 (germline): DFQATT, SNEGSKA (reference sequence). CDR3 residues: CSAKRGVTYEQYF. DNA of the CDR3: TGCAGTGCTAAACGGGGGGTAACCTACGAGCAGTACTTC.

This clonotype was recorded many times. The chain employs TRBV5-1 and TRBJ1-1; D is undetermined. With 2 bases removed from V and 1 base from J, the gap between germline ends came to 6 bases. The CDR3 is 13 amino acids. CDR1 and CDR2 (germline): SGHRS, YFSETQ. The CDR3 DNA reads as TGCGCCAGCAGCTTACAGAGGAACACTGAAGCTTTCTTT. Translation: CASSLQRNTEAFF. The whole variable domain, filled in from reference TRBV5-1 and TRBJ1-1, reads KAGVTQTPRYLIKTRGQQVTLSCSPISGHRSVSWYQQTPGQGLQFLFEYFSETQRNKGNFPGRFSGRQFSNSRSEMNVSTLELGDSALYLCASSLQRNTEAFFGQGTRLTVV.

As regards this clonotype: A read error is possible here, since a much larger clone lies one base away. The chain couples TRBV27 to TRBJ2-1, with no clear D. Germline V CDR1 and CDR2: MNHEY, SMNVEV (reference sequence). The CDR3 contains 10 residues. The V and J ends lost 8 bases and 8 bases respectively, with 7 bases between them. The CDR3 DNA follows: TGTGCCAGCGGCCGGGATGAGCAGTTCTTC. Amino acid sequence: CASGRDEQFF.

This clonotype was seen ten or more times. The V and J genes are TRBV4-2 and TRBJ1-5; D is uncertain. V was pared by 1 base and J by 5 bases, with 12 bases between. Per germline, CDR1 LGHNA and CDR2 YNFKEQ. The CDR3 spans 15 residues. The CDR3 loop is CASSQVFPAYQPQHF. In DNA, the CDR3 is TGTGCCAGCAGCCAAGTATTCCCGGCCTATCAGCCCCAGCATTTT.

The chain uses TRBV7-6 and TRBJ2-7; D ambiguous. The CDR3 covers 14 residues. Germline V gene sequence: CDR1 SGHVS, CDR2 FNYEAQ. Trimming removed 1 base at V and 7 bases at J, with 14 bases between. CDR3 in DNA: TGTGCCAGCAGCTTAGAGGCAGTAGTGGGGGAGCAGTACTTC. Amino acid sequence: CASSLEAVVGEQYF.

This clonotype was detected once. The J gene is TRBJ2-7, the V gene TRBV6-2 or TRBV6-3; D is undetermined. CDR1 and CDR2 (germline): MNHEY, SVGEGT. CDR3 size: 14 residues. Trimming shortened V by 6 bases and J by 0 bases, and 12 bases separated the two germline ends. The CDR3 DNA is TGTGCCAGCAGGGGCCGGCCTAGCTCCTACGAGCAGTACTTC. Residues: CASRGRPSSYEQYF.

This clonotype has more than one count but fewer than ten. J is TRBJ2-7 and V is TRBV13; 7 bases align to TRBD1. V shed 5 bases, J shed 7 bases, and the junction held 8 bases outside the gene matches. The germline CDR1 and CDR2 sequences are PRHDT and FYEKMQ (reference sequence). CDR3 length equals 13 residues. CDR3 amino acids: CASSPTGASEQYF. CDR3 DNA: TGTGCCAGCAGCCCCACAGGGGCATCTGAGCAGTACTTC.

This clonotype turned up a few times. The genes are TRBV6-2 or TRBV6-3 and TRBJ2-7; possible D gene TRBD1, 5 bases. V was clipped by 3 bases and J by 5 bases, with 14 bases between them. This CDR3 contains 14 residues. The germline V gene has CDR1 MNHEY and CDR2 SVGEGT. DNA for the CDR3: TGTGCCAGCAGTTATTACCAGGGTTCCGACGAGCAGTACTTC. Its translation is CASSYYQGSDEQYF.

The J gene is TRBJ2-7, the V gene TRBV19, with TRBD2 matching 10 bases. The CDR3 contains 14 residues. Germline trimming cut 5 bases from V and 5 bases from J; bases unmatched to any gene: 6. Germline-derived CDR1 and CDR2 are LNHDA and SQIVND (reference sequence). The CDR3 loop reads CASSPGLALDEQYF. In DNA form, the CDR3 reads TGTGCCAGTAGTCCGGGACTAGCGTTAGACGAGCAGTACTTC. Full variable domain (outside the CDR3, taken from reference TRBV19 and TRBJ2-7): DGGITQSPKYLFRKEGQNVTLSCEQNLNHDAMYWYRQDPGQGLRLIYYSQIVNDFQKGDIAEGYSVSREKKESFPLTVTSAQKNPTAFYLCASSPGLALDEQYFGPGTRLTVT.

V and J are TRBV6-2 or TRBV6-3 and TRBJ2-1; D ambiguous. V was cut by 7 bases and J by 6 bases, with 13 bases left in between. Germline V CDR1 and CDR2: MNHEY, SVGEGT. This CDR3 is built from 13 residues. The chain's CDR3 is CASISGRSNEQFF. CDR3 coding DNA: TGTGCCAGCATCTCGGGCAGAAGCAATGAGCAGTTCTTC.